This T cell receptor (beta chain) was sequenced during a study of identical twins. MiXCR was run by TCRdb on the 5' RACE reads, yielding one entry per CDR3 protein. The profile shows around 450,000 distinct CDR3 sequences, 13% to 15% of them singletons. Between the trimmed V and J ends, which lost 1 base and 4 bases, there was a span of 8 bases. This CDR3 has 13 residues. Looked up from germline, CDR1 is DFQATT and CDR2 is SNEGSKA (reference sequence). These data also featured in a second study, about yellow fever vaccine responses in identical twins.

The clonotype was recovered from a woman between 18 and 29 years old in good health. Input material: CD4+ T cells sorted from blood. The V and J genes are TRBV20-1 and TRBJ2-1; D is undetermined. CDR3 sequence (DNA): TGCAGTGCTAGAGCTGACAATTACAATGAGCAGTTCTTC. Its protein is CSARADNYNEQFF.